This T cell receptor beta chain was sequenced in a study of OX40 agonist ivuxolimab in advanced cancers. About the research overall: In this cohort, patients received ivuxolimab, an agonistic anti-OX40 (CD134) antibody.

As to this clone: The antigen is not known.

TCRdb's table, derived via immunoSEQ multiplex PCR, lists solely in-frame clones and lacks some. The table records roughly 46,000 clones, about 79% of them present only once. Patients were ruled out by autoimmune disease history or systemic immunosuppression. Notes on the study in general: The antigens recognized by the expanded peripheral T cells, that is their antigen specificity, were not determined. Circulating CD4+ and CD8+ T cells showed clonal expansion by week 6 at 0.1 to 3.0 mg/kg.

CDR1 is SGHRS and CDR2 is YFSETQ in the germline V gene. The CDR3 extends over 16 amino acids. V dropped 7 bases and J dropped 0 bases, with 14 bases sitting between them. The sequencing here drew on CD4+ or CD8+ T cells sorted from blood, taken in a trial of the OX40 agonist ivuxolimab. This sequence was found in an adult with an advanced solid tumor such as melanoma, head and neck, liver or kidney cancer. This chain joins TRBV5-1 and TRBJ2-6; maybe TRBD1 (5 bases). Here the CDR3 DNA reads TGCGCCAGCCTACCCTCCCAGGGCTCTGGGGCCAACGTCCTGACTTTC. Residues: CASLPSQGSGANVLTF.